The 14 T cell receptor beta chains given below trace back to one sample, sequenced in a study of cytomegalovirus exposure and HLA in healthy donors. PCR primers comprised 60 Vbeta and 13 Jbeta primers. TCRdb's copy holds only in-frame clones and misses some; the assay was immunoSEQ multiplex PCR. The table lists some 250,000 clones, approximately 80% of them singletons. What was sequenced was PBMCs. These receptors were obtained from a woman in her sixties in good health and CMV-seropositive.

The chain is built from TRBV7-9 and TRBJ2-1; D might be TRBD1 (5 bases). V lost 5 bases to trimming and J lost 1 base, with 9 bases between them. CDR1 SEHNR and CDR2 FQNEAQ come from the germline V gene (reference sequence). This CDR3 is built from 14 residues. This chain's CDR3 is CASSPGASYNEQFF. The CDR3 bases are TGTGCCAGCAGCCCTGGGGCATCCTACAATGAGCAGTTCTTC. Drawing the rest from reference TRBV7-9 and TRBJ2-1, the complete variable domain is DTGVSQNPRHKITKRGQNVTFRCDPISEHNRLYWYRQTLGQGPEFLTYFQNEAQLEKSRLLSDRFSAERPKGSFSTLEIQRTEQGDSAMYLCASSPGASYNEQFFGPGTRLTVL.

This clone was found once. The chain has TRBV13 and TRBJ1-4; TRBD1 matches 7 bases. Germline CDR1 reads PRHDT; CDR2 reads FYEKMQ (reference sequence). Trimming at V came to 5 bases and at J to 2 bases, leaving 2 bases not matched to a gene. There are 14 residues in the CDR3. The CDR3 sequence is CASSLRGTNEKLFF. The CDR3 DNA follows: TGTGCCAGCAGCCTCAGGGGGACTAATGAAAAACTGTTTTTT.

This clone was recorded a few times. The CDR3, as DNA: TGTGCCTGGAGTGAGGGACAGGGGCCTCGCTACGAGCAGTACTTC. Its translation is CAWSEGQGPRYEQYF. This chain connects TRBV30 to TRBJ2-7, with TRBD1 matching over 10 bases. The length of the CDR3 is 15 residues. The ends lost 1 base at V and 3 bases at J; junction bases unmatched: 6. Per the germline V gene, CDR1 is GTSNPN and CDR2 is SVGIG (reference sequence).

The CDR3 DNA reads TGTGCCAGCAGCGCTGTACTCTACAATGAGCAGTTCTTC. Encoded protein: CASSAVLYNEQFF. The chain carries TRBV5-4 and TRBJ2-1; the D is unclear. There are 13 residues in the CDR3. CDR1 and CDR2 (germline): SGHNT, YYREEE (reference sequence). The germline V and J ends were trimmed by 4 bases and 3 bases, with 8 bases remaining between them. Variable domain in full (rest from reference TRBV5-4 and TRBJ2-1): ETGVTQSPTHLIKTRGQQVTLRCSSQSGHNTVSWYQQALGQGPQFIFQYYREEENGRGNFPPRFSGLQFPNYSSELNVNALELDDSALYLCASSAVLYNEQFFGPGTRLTVL.

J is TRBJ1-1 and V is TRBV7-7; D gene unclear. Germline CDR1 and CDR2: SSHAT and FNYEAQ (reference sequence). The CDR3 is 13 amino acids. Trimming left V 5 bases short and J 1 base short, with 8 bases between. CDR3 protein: CASSHNSNTEAFF. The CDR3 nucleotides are TGTGCCAGCAGCCACAATTCGAACACTGAAGCTTTCTTT. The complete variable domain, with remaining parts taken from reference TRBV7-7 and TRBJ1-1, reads GAGVSQSPRYKVTKRGQDVTLRCDPISSHATLYWYQQALGQGPEFLTYFNYEAQPDKSGLPSDRFSAERPEGSISTLTIQRTEQRDSAMYRCASSHNSNTEAFFGQGTRLTVV.

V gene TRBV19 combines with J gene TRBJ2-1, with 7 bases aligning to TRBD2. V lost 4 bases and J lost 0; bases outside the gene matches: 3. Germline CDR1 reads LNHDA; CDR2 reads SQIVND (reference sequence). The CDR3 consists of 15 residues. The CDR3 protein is CASSRLAPSYNEQFF. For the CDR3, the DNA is TGTGCCAGTAGTAGACTAGCTCCCTCCTACAATGAGCAGTTCTTC.

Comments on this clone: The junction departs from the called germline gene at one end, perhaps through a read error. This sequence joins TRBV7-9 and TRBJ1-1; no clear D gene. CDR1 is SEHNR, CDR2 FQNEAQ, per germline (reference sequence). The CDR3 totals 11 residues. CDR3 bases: TGTTCCAGCATTATGAACACTGAAGCTTTCTTT. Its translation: CSSIMNTEAFF.

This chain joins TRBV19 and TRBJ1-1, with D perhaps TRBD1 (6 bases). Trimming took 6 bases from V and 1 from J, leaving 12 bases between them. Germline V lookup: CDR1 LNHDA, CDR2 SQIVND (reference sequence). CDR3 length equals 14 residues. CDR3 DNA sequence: TGTGCCAGTAGCCTAGGACAGCCGAACACTGAAGCTTTCTTT. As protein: CASSLGQPNTEAFF.

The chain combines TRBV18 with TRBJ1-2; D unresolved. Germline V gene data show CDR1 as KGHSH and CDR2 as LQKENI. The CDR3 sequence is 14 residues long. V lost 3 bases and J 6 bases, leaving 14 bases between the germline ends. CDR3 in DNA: TGTGCCAGCTCACCTCCTCGGGGTAAACATGGCTACACCTTC. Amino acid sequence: CASSPPRGKHGYTF.

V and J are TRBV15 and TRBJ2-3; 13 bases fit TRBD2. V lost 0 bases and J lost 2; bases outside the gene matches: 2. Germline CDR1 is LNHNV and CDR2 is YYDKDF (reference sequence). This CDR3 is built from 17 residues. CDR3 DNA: TGTGCCACCAGCAGAGAGGGACTAGCGGGGAACACAGATACGCAGTATTTT. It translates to CATSREGLAGNTDTQYF.

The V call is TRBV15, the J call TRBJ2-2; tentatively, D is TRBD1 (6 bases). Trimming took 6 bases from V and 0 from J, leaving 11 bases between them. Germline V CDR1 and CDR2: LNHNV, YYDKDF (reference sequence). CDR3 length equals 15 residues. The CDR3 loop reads CATSPGQPNTGELFF. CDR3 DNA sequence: TGTGCCACCAGTCCGGGACAACCGAACACCGGGGAGCTGTTTTTT. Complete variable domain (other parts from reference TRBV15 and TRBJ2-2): DAMVIQNPRYQVTQFGKPVTLSCSQTLNHNVMYWYQQKSSQAPKLLFHYYDKDFNNEADTPDNFQSRRPNTSFCFLDIRSPGLGDTAMYLCATSPGQPNTGELFFGEGSRLTVL.

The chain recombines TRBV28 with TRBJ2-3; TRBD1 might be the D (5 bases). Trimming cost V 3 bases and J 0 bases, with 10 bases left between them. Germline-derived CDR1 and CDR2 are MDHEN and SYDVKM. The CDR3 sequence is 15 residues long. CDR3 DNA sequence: TGTGCCAGCAGTTTCAGGGCCCTGAGCACAGATACGCAGTATTTT. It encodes CASSFRALSTDTQYF.

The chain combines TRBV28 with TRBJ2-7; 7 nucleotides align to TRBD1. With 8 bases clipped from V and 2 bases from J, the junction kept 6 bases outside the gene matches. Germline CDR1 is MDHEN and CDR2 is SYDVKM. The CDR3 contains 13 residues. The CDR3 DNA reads TGTGCCAGCCTACCCGGGACAGCCTACGAGCAGTACTTC. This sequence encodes CASLPGTAYEQYF.

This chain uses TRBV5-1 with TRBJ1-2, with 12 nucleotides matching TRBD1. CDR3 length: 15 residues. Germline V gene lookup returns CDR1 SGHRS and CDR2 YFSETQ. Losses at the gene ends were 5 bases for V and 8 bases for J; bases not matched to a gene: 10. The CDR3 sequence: CASSFSGTGGEGYTF. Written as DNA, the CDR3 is TGCGCCAGCAGTTTTTCCGGGACAGGGGGCGAAGGCTACACCTTC.